These 10 T cell receptor beta chains were all obtained from the same sample, sequenced in a study of T cells after yellow fever vaccination. One entry per CDR3 protein, called by TCRdb with MiXCR from the 5' RACE reads. This table has almost 600,000 distinct CDR3 sequences, approximately 13% appearing once. The material sequenced was PBMCs, taken on the day of the yellow fever booster vaccination. These receptors came from a man aged 25 to 40 who received the YFV17D yellow fever vaccine.

The chain carries TRBV18 and TRBJ2-1; 9 bases are a match to TRBD2. The CDR3 contains 16 residues. The V gene's germline CDR1 is KGHSH and CDR2 LQKENI. Trimming took 0 bases from V and 3 from J; bases not matched to a gene: 3. The CDR3 DNA reads TGTGCCAGCTCACCACCGTTTAGCGGGGGCTACAATGAGCAGTTCTTC. This gives the protein CASSPPFSGGYNEQFF.

In its sample, this clonotype was seen a few times. The chain couples TRBV20-1 to TRBJ2-7; 8 nucleotides agree with TRBD2. Germline assignment: CDR1 DFQATT and CDR2 SNEGSKA (reference sequence). The CDR3 sequence is 17 residues long. J was trimmed by 0 bases and V by 2 bases; bases with no gene match: 12. The CDR3 region has the DNA TGCAGTGCTAGACCCTCGTGGTCTGGGACTAGCTCCTACGAGCAGTACTTC. Protein product: CSARPSWSGTSSYEQYF.

The chain recombines TRBV30 with TRBJ2-4; 9 bases align to TRBD2. CDR1 and CDR2 from the germline V gene are GTSNPN and SVGIG (reference sequence). V shed 0 bases, J shed 6 bases, and the junction held 9 bases outside the gene matches. The CDR3 consists of 16 residues. This CDR3 reads CAWSVSQAGGANIQYF. The CDR3 DNA is TGTGCCTGGAGTGTTAGCCAAGCGGGGGGAGCAAACATTCAGTACTTC.

This clonotype was detected only a few times. Relative to the germline gene, one junction end is altered; a read error may explain this. The genes are TRBV7-9 and TRBJ2-1; 14 bases are a match to TRBD2. Germline CDR1 reads SEHNR; CDR2 reads FQNEAQ (reference sequence). This CDR3 spans 16 amino acids. Here the CDR3 reads CASSLVGTSGRAALIF. DNA for the CDR3: TGTGCCAGCAGCTTAGTGGGGACTAGCGGGAGAGCCGCCTTGATCTTC. The variable domain in full, with the rest retrieved from reference TRBV7-9 and TRBJ2-1, is DTGVSQNPRHKITKRGQNVTFRCDPISEHNRLYWYRQTLGQGPEFLTYFQNEAQLEKSRLLSDRFSAERPKGSFSTLEIQRTEQGDSAMYLCASSLVGTSGRAALIFGPGTRLTVL.

The table lists this clonotype with a few counts. The V and J genes are TRBV29-1 and TRBJ2-1; D might be TRBD2 (6 bases). The CDR3 sequence is 13 residues long. V dropped 3 bases and J dropped 1 base, with 7 bases sitting between them. Germline V gene data show CDR1 as SQVTM and CDR2 as ANQGSEA. The CDR3 DNA sequence: TGCAGCGTTGATGGGACTTCCTACAATGAGCAGTTCTTC. Protein product: CSVDGTSYNEQFF.

V and J are TRBV4-3 and TRBJ2-5, with D perhaps TRBD1 or TRBD2 (5 bases each). The CDR3 runs 15 residues. V lost 1 base and J lost 2, with 11 bases in between. Germline values: CDR1 LGHNA, CDR2 YSLEER. The CDR3 bases are TGCGCCAGCAGCCAAGTCCGGGACGTACAAGAGACCCAGTACTTC. Protein sequence: CASSQVRDVQETQYF.

CDR3 nucleotides: TGCAGTGCCCCGGGAGGAGACAGCACTAGCACAGATACGCAGTATTTT. This translates into CSAPGGDSTSTDTQYF. The genes are TRBV20-1 and TRBJ2-3, with 7 bases matching TRBD2. Trimming took 6 bases from V and 0 from J; bases not matched to a gene: 12. Germline-derived CDR1 and CDR2 are DFQATT and SNEGSKA (reference sequence). This CDR3 has 16 amino acids.

This clonotype was seen a few times. The gene calls are TRBV19 and TRBJ2-7, with 7 bases identical to TRBD1. The J segment lost 0 bases and the V segment lost 5 bases, leaving 10 bases of the junction unmatched. The CDR3 extends over 16 amino acids. Germline CDR1 reads LNHDA; CDR2 reads SQIVND (reference sequence). CDR3 protein: CASSALDRRFSYEQYF. The CDR3 nucleotides read TGTGCCAGTAGTGCCTTGGACAGGCGATTCTCCTACGAGCAGTACTTC.

The chain employs TRBV19 and TRBJ2-1, with D possibly being TRBD1 (5 bases). The germline V gene has CDR1 LNHDA and CDR2 SQIVND (reference sequence). There are 13 residues in the CDR3. V was shortened by 4 bases and J by 7 bases, with 11 bases between the two germline ends. CDR3 amino acids: CASSTSTGNEQFF. The CDR3 DNA reads as TGTGCCAGTAGTACTTCAACAGGAAATGAGCAGTTCTTC.

This clonotype was observed a handful of times. The V call is TRBV7-9, the J call TRBJ2-1; D perhaps matches TRBD2 (5 bases). The germline V gene has CDR1 SEHNR and CDR2 FQNEAQ (reference sequence). The germline V and J ends were trimmed by 5 bases and 7 bases, with 9 bases remaining between them. The CDR3 totals 12 residues. The CDR3 region is CASSATMNEQFF. The CDR3 bases are TGTGCCAGCAGCGCGACTATGAATGAGCAGTTCTTC.